This T cell receptor (beta chain) was found in a study of spatial heterogeneity in lung cancer (dated by TCRdb to 2018 to 2020). About the investigation overall: Beta-chain transcripts were consistently detected in greater numbers than alpha-chain transcripts, which likely reflects a higher abundance of beta-chain transcripts. Both alpha and beta chains were TCR-sequenced in around 230 tumor regions, fewer than 80 matched nontumor lung samples and roughly 50 PBMC samples obtained at surgery. TCR repertoire features were related to nonsynonymous mutation counts determined by whole-exome sequencing of tumor tissue. The study quantitatively compared TCR alpha and beta repertoires across multiple tumor regions, matched nontumor lung and blood in non-small cell lung cancer. In the raw uncorrected reads, each unique combination of TCR and UMI appeared more than ten times on average. Results and caveats for the whole study, not just this receptor: Ubiquitous expanded tumor TCRs showed up in blood more often at tumor resection than at routine follow-up. Confirming at a functional level the hypothesis that regional TCRs recognize regional mutations was considered to require additional single-cell paired TCR alpha and beta sequencing.

This clonotype was seen a handful of times. Its antigen specificity is not known. No quality values exist for individual bases; no much larger clone is one base distant. The library was built by means of 5' RACE. TCRdb names NextSeq 500 as the instrument used. The TCR library protocol attached a unique molecular identifier to each TCR cDNA molecule to allow correction of PCR and sequencing errors. In the original analysis: Decombinator tools were used for TCR identification, UMI-based error correction and CDR3 extraction. TCRs above a frequency of 2 per 1,000, corresponding to the top 1% of the tumor frequency distribution, were defined as expanded. Rényi diversity was computed with the R vegan package after subsampling each repertoire 100 times to 5,000 TCRs. To build CDR3 similarity networks, amino acid triplet string-kernel similarity was used, and CDR3s were connected when their pairwise similarity was above 0.82. Using fastp trimming at Q25 and MiXCR clonotype assembly, TCRdb reanalyzed the public sequencing data and kept in-frame beta chains. For every CDR3 protein sequence, its rows merge into one entry that carries the most common genes and DNA. TCRdb's processing, not the authors', yielded these V and J calls. The sample has over 45,000 distinct CDR3 sequences on record, roughly 5% of them singletons. Roughly 10% of the sample rests with the top ten.

Including the terminal cysteine and phenylalanine, the CDR3 comprises 13 residues. Only CDR3 DNA is held: 39 bases, read in frame from base 1. V lost 4 bases and J lost 7 bases; the stretch between them is 14 bases long. For CDR1 and CDR2, the germline V gene lists MNHEY and SVGAGI. What the time point label conveys for this sample: sample taken at primary tumor resection. Donors were about 70 patients with early-stage, untreated non-small cell lung cancer from the lung TRACERx cohort. Whole RNA extracted from tumor and nontumor lung tissue, or from cryopreserved PBMC samples, was used for TCR sequencing without cell sorting. Only patients with enough RNA available from two or more tumor regions were chosen for TCR sequencing.

The sequence came from a male donor with early-stage non-small cell lung cancer. The specimen was PBMCs, collected at surgery. Recombination connected TRBV6-5 to TRBJ2-7; the D gene is perhaps TRBD1 or TRBD2, as each covers 5 bases. The DNA sequence reads TGTGCCAGCAGTTGGAGGACAACGGGGGAGCAGTACTTC. The encoded protein is CASSWRTTGEQYF.